Listed below are T cell receptor beta chains from one sample, sequenced in a study of human T cells and chemical hapten exposure. Using its own MiXCR run on the RACE reads, TCRdb lists one record per CDR3 protein. The sample gives around 120,000 distinct CDR3 sequences, about 14% of which show up once; around 2.8% is in the top ten. Sequencing was performed on whole blood, taken in connection with sensitization to the hapten diphenylcyclopropenone (DPC). The origin of the receptors is a woman aged 18-29 years with alopecia areata. Some clones in this sample may be carry-over from other donors' samples. Both conserved end residues are part of each CDR3. The order of the fields is clone size, D gene, V gene, J gene, CDR3 protein, CDR3 DNA. The D gene is left open where the match is weak. Clone size is stated in some rows and not others, as once, few, many or a class when expanded.

size: few
D: NA
V: TRBV5-5
J: TRBJ2-3
CDR3: CASYLGDTQYF
DNA: TGTGCCTCCTATTTGGGAGATACGCAGTATTTT

size: NA
D: NA
V: TRBV12-5
J: TRBJ1-3
CDR3: CASGFGGNTIYF
DNA: TGTGCTAGTGGTTTTGGTGGAAACACCATATATTTT

size: NA
D: TRBD2
V: TRBV7-3
J: TRBJ2-2
CDR3: CASSPNAGVTGELFF
DNA: TGTGCCAGCAGCCCTAATGCGGGGGTGACCGGGGAGCTGTTTTTT

size: few
D: TRBD1
V: TRBV18
J: TRBJ2-7
CDR3: CASSPGTGNLYEQYF
DNA: TGTGCCAGCTCTCCTGGGACAGGGAACCTCTACGAGCAGTACTTC

size: NA
D: NA
V: TRBV7-2
J: TRBJ2-7
CDR3: CASSLEVTYEQYF
DNA: TGTGCCAGCAGCTTAGAGGTGACCTACGAGCAGTACTTC

size: few
D: TRBD1
V: TRBV18
J: TRBJ2-6
CDR3: CASSPLTQGESSGANVLTF
DNA: TGTGCCAGCTCACCACTCACCCAGGGGGAATCCTCTGGGGCCAACGTCCTGACTTTC

size: many
D: TRBD2
V: TRBV7-2
J: TRBJ2-5
CDR3: CASSLGGTIQETQYF
DNA: TGTGCCAGCAGCTTAGGCGGGACTATACAAGAGACCCAGTACTTC

size: many
D: TRBD1
V: TRBV7-2
J: TRBJ2-5
CDR3: CASRSSGTGRRGETQYF
DNA: TGTGCCAGCAGGTCATCCGGGACAGGGAGGCGGGGAGAGACCCAGTACTTC

size: NA
D: TRBD1
V: TRBV18
J: TRBJ1-1
CDR3: CASSPRTGGRNTEAFF
DNA: TGTGCCAGCTCACCTCGGACAGGGGGCAGGAACACTGAAGCTTTCTTT

size: NA
D: NA
V: TRBV18
J: TRBJ1-2
CDR3: CASSPPGPQGYTF
DNA: TGTGCCAGCTCACCCCCCGGCCCACAAGGCTACACCTTC

size: NA
D: TRBD1
V: TRBV14
J: TRBJ2-2
CDR3: CASSPSDRGGPGELFF
DNA: TGTGCCAGCAGCCCATCAGACAGGGGAGGTCCCGGGGAGCTGTTTTTT

size: many
D: TRBD2
V: TRBV20-1
J: TRBJ2-5
CDR3: CSARGQTSGQETQYF
DNA: TGCAGTGCTAGAGGCCAGACTAGCGGCCAAGAGACCCAGTACTTC

size: many
D: NA
V: TRBV12-3/TRBV12-4
J: TRBJ1-5
CDR3: CASSLIGGANQPQHF
DNA: TGTGCCAGCAGTTTAATAGGGGGGGCGAATCAGCCCCAGCATTTT

size: few
D: NA
V: TRBV7-9
J: TRBJ2-1
CDR3: CASSLESNEQFF
DNA: TGTGCCAGCAGCCTTGAGAGCAATGAGCAGTTCTTC

size: few
D: TRBD1
V: TRBV10-1
J: TRBJ1-3
CDR3: CASSDSGTGYLSGNTIYF
DNA: TGCGCCAGCAGTGACTCCGGGACAGGATACCTCTCTGGAAACACCATATATTTT

size: few
D: NA
V: TRBV7-2
J: TRBJ2-3
CDR3: CALFTSTDTQYF
DNA: TGTGCCCTCTTCACTAGCACAGATACGCAGTATTTT

size: NA
D: NA
V: TRBV5-1
J: TRBJ2-1
CDR3: CASNSGSAYNEQFF
DNA: TGCGCCAGCAACTCAGGGTCTGCCTACAATGAGCAGTTCTTC

size: NA
D: NA
V: TRBV6-2/TRBV6-3
J: TRBJ2-5
CDR3: CASSYTGLQETQYF
DNA: TGTGCCAGCAGCTATACGGGACTTCAAGAGACCCAGTACTTC

size: NA
D: NA
V: TRBV29-1
J: TRBJ2-1
CDR3: CSGVIYNEQFF
DNA: TGCAGCGGGGTGATTTACAATGAGCAGTTCTTC

size: few
D: TRBD1
V: TRBV28
J: TRBJ2-7
CDR3: CASSPLGQGAYEQYF
DNA: TGTGCCAGCAGTCCCTTGGGACAGGGGGCTTACGAGCAGTACTTC

size: few
D: TRBD1
V: TRBV6-2/TRBV6-3
J: TRBJ1-1
CDR3: CASSRAKDRGPEAFF
DNA: TGTGCCAGCAGTCGCGCGAAGGACAGGGGGCCCGAAGCTTTCTTT

size: many
D: NA
V: TRBV20-1
J: TRBJ1-5
CDR3: CSARDIDSNQPQHF
DNA: TGCAGTGCTAGAGATATCGATAGCAATCAGCCCCAGCATTTT

size: many
D: TRBD1
V: TRBV11-2
J: TRBJ2-7
CDR3: CASSLGPDRGNYEQYF
DNA: TGTGCCAGCAGCCTAGGTCCGGACAGGGGGAACTACGAGCAGTACTTC

size: many
D: NA
V: TRBV6-5
J: TRBJ1-6
CDR3: CASSYSSMGSYYNSPLHF
DNA: TGTGCCAGCAGTTACTCATCTATGGGGAGCTACTATAATTCACCCCTCCACTTT

size: NA
D: TRBD2
V: TRBV6-6
J: TRBJ2-7
CDR3: CASRLLTSGPYEQYF
DNA: TGTGCCAGCAGACTCCTAACTAGCGGGCCTTACGAGCAGTACTTC

size: many
D: NA
V: TRBV5-8
J: TRBJ2-2
CDR3: CAFRGRGRGPSNTGELFF
DNA: TGTGCCTTTCGGGGACGGGGAAGGGGACCCTCGAACACCGGGGAGCTGTTTTTT

size: many
D: NA
V: TRBV9
J: TRBJ2-1
CDR3: CASSRDTYNEQFF
DNA: TGTGCCAGCAGCCGGGACACCTACAATGAGCAGTTCTTC

size: many
D: TRBD1
V: TRBV7-2
J: TRBJ1-2
CDR3: CASSWDRDYGYTF
DNA: TGTGCCAGCAGCTGGGACAGGGATTATGGCTACACCTTC

size: NA
D: TRBD2
V: TRBV7-6
J: TRBJ2-4
CDR3: CASSKTSGGAGIQYF
DNA: TGTGCCAGCAGCAAGACTAGCGGGGGGGCTGGCATTCAGTACTTC

size: NA
D: NA
V: TRBV7-3
J: TRBJ2-3
CDR3: CASSLTGGYTDTQYF
DNA: TGTGCCAGCAGCTTAACTGGCGGATACACAGATACGCAGTATTTT

size: NA
D: NA
V: TRBV30
J: TRBJ2-5
CDR3: CAWSARVGETQYF
DNA: TGTGCCTGGAGTGCCAGGGTCGGGGAGACCCAGTACTTC

size: NA
D: NA
V: TRBV15
J: TRBJ2-2
CDR3: CATSGSLSGELFF
DNA: TGTGCCACCAGCGGCAGTTTGTCCGGGGAGCTGTTTTTT

size: NA
D: NA
V: TRBV24-1
J: TRBJ1-1
CDR3: CATRRGADTEAFF
DNA: TGTGCCACCAGGAGGGGGGCGGACACTGAAGCTTTCTTT

size: NA
D: TRBD2
V: TRBV6-2/TRBV6-3
J: TRBJ2-7
CDR3: CASGSGLAASYEQYF
DNA: TGTGCCAGCGGGTCAGGACTAGCGGCCTCCTACGAGCAGTACTTC

size: few
D: NA
V: TRBV6-5
J: TRBJ2-7
CDR3: CASGYNEQYF
DNA: TGTGCCAGCGGCTATAACGAGCAGTACTTC

size: NA
D: NA
V: TRBV9
J: TRBJ1-2
CDR3: CASSSAYYGYTF
DNA: TGTGCCAGCAGCTCGGCCTACTATGGCTACACCTTC

size: NA
D: NA
V: TRBV9
J: TRBJ1-2
CDR3: CASSVISGSNYGYTF
DNA: TGTGCCAGCAGCGTGATCTCAGGGTCCAACTATGGCTACACCTTC

size: many
D: TRBD2
V: TRBV20-1
J: TRBJ2-7
CDR3: CSALVGSGGPYEQYF
DNA: TGCAGTGCCCTCGTGGGTAGCGGGGGCCCTTACGAGCAGTACTTC

size: few
D: NA
V: TRBV4-3
J: TRBJ2-3
CDR3: CASSQDREVTQYF
DNA: TGCGCCAGCAGCCAAGATCGTGAAGTTACGCAGTATTTT

size: many
D: TRBD2
V: TRBV12-3/TRBV12-4
J: TRBJ2-5
CDR3: CASSPSGGYQETQYF
DNA: TGTGCCAGCAGTCCCTCGGGAGGGTACCAAGAGACCCAGTACTTC

size: many
D: NA
V: TRBV6-2/TRBV6-3
J: TRBJ1-1
CDR3: CASSYALTGRLMNTEAFF
DNA: TGTGCCAGCAGTTACGCGTTGACAGGCCGCCTAATGAACACTGAAGCTTTCTTT

size: many
D: TRBD1
V: TRBV7-9
J: TRBJ1-5
CDR3: CASSGDRANQPQHF
DNA: TGTGCCAGCAGCGGGGACAGGGCGAATCAGCCCCAGCATTTT

size: NA
D: TRBD1
V: TRBV6-5
J: TRBJ1-3
CDR3: CASSPQDRGAANTIYF
DNA: TGTGCCAGCAGTCCCCAGGACAGGGGGGCAGCAAACACCATATATTTT

size: few
D: TRBD1
V: TRBV4-1
J: TRBJ2-7
CDR3: CASSPSPGTGGGEQYF
DNA: TGCGCCAGCAGCCCTTCTCCGGGAACAGGGGGAGGCGAGCAGTACTTC

size: many
D: TRBD1
V: TRBV11-2
J: TRBJ2-5
CDR3: CASSKTGGTQYF
DNA: TGTGCCAGCAGCAAGACAGGGGGTACCCAGTACTTC